This entry describes one T cell receptor beta chain. The antigen is not known. The data were obtained in a study of radiotherapy plus CTLA-4 blockade in lung cancer. On the study more broadly: Disease control was present in 25% to 35% of patients, and objective responses in 15% to 20%. Whole-study findings and limits: Reports identified early blood T cell clone dynamics, with interferon-beta, as the best response predictor. TCR clones of tumor origin grew in blood after radiotherapy plus ipilimumab.

The CDR3 runs to 18 residues. V gave up 0 bases and J gave up 4 bases; unmatched junction bases: 10. CDR1 and CDR2 (germline): SGHDT, YYEEEE. Assay used: immunoSEQ multiplex PCR; TCRdb lists only in-frame clones, some missing. The repertoire has 34,000 or so clones, 70% to 80% of them found once; the top ten carry roughly 15%. This chain uses TRBV5-6 with TRBJ2-5; 12 bases fit TRBD2. This sample comprised peripheral blood, obtained from a patient treated with radiotherapy plus ipilimumab. The receptor comes from a human donor with non-small cell lung cancer that progressed on radiotherapy plus ipilimumab. As DNA, the CDR3 is TGTGCCAGCAGCTTGGCCCGACTAGCGGGGGAGGTCGGAGAGACCCAGTACTTC. Protein product: CASSLARLAGEVGETQYF.